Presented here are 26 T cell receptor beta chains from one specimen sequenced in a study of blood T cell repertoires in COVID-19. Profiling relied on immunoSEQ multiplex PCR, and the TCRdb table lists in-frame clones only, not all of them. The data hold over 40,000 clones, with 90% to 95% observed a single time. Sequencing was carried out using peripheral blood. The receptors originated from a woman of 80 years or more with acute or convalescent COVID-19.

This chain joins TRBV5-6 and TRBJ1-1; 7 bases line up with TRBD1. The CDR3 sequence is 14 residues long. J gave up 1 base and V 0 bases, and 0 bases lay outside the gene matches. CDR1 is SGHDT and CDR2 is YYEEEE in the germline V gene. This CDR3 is CASSLDRGNTEAFF. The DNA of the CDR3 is TGTGCCAGCAGCTTGGACAGGGGGAACACTGAAGCTTTCTTT.

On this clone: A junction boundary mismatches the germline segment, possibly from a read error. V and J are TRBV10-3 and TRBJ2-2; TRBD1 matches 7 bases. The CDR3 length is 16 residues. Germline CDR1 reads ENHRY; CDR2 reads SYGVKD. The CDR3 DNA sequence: TGTGCCATCAGTGATCAAGGGGGCGCGAAGACCGGGGAGCTGTTTTTT. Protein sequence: CAISDQGGAKTGELFF.

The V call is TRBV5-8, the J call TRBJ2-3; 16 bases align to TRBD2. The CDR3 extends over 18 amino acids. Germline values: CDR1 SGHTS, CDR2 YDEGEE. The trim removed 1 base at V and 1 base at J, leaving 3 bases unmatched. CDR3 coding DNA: TGTGCCAGCAGCTTGAGCGGGACTAGCGGGAGGGGCACAGATACGCAGTATTTT. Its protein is CASSLSGTSGRGTDTQYF. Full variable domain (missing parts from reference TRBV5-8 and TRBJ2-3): EAGVTQSPTHLIKTRGQQATLRCSPISGHTSVYWYQQALGLGLQFLLWYDEGEERNRGNFPPRFSGRQFPNYSSELNVNALELEDSALYLCASSLSGTSGRGTDTQYFGPGTRLTVL.

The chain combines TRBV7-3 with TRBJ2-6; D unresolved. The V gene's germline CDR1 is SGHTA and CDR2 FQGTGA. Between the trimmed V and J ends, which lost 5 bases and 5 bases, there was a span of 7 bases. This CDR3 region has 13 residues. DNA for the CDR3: TGTGCCAGCAGCCCTGACAGGGCCAACGTCCTGACTTTC. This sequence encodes CASSPDRANVLTF.

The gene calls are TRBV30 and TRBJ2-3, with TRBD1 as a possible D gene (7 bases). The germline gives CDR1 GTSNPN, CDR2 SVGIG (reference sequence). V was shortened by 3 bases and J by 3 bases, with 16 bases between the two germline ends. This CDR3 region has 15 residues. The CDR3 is CAWSLGRGQTDTQYF. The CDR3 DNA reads TGTGCCTGGAGCCTGGGGCGGGGACAGACAGATACGCAGTATTTT.

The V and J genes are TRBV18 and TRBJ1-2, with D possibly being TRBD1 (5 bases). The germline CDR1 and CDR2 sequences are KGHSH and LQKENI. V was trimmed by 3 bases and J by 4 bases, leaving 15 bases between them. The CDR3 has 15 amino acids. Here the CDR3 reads CASSPDWGGAYGYTF. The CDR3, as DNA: TGTGCCAGCTCACCGGACTGGGGGGGTGCCTATGGCTACACCTTC.

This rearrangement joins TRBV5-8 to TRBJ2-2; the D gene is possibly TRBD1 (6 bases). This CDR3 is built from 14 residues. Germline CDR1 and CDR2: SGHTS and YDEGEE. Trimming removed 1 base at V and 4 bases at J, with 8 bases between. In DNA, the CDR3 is TGTGCCAGCAGCTTGCAGGGGCGCACCGGGGAGCTGTTTTTT. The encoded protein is CASSLQGRTGELFF.

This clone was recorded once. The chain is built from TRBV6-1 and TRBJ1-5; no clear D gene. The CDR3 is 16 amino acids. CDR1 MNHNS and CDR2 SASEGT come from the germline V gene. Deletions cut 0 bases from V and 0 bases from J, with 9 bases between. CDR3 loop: CASSEAPGDSNQPQHF. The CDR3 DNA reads TGTGCCAGCAGTGAAGCGCCGGGAGATAGCAATCAGCCCCAGCATTTT.

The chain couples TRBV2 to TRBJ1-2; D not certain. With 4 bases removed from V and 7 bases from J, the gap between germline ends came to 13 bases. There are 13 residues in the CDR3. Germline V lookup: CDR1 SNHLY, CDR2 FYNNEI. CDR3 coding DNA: TGTGCCAGCAGTGTGGACGGACTCGTTGGCTACACCTTC. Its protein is CASSVDGLVGYTF. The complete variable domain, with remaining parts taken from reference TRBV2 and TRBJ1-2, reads EPEVTQTPSHQVTQMGQEVILRCVPISNHLYFYWYRQILGQKVEFLVSFYNNEISEKSEIFDDQFSVERPDGSNFTLKIRSTKLEDSAMYFCASSVDGLVGYTFGSGTRLTVV.

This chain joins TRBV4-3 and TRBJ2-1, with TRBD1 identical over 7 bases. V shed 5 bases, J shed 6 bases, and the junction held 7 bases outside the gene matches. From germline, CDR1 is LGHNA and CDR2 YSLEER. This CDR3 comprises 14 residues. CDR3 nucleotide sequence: TGCGCCAGCAGCACCCAGACAGGGCCCAATGAGCAGTTCTTC. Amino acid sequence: CASSTQTGPNEQFF.

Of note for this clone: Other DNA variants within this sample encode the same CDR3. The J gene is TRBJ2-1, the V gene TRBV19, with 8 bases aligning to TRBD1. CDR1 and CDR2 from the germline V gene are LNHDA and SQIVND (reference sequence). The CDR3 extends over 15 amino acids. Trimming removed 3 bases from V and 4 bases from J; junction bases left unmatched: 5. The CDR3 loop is CASSIGTGDYNEQFF. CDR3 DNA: TGTGCCAGTAGTATCGGGACAGGAGATTACAATGAGCAGTTCTTC. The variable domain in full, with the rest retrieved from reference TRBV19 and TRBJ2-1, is DGGITQSPKYLFRKEGQNVTLSCEQNLNHDAMYWYRQDPGQGLRLIYYSQIVNDFQKGDIAEGYSVSREKKESFPLTVTSAQKNPTAFYLCASSIGTGDYNEQFFGPGTRLTVL.

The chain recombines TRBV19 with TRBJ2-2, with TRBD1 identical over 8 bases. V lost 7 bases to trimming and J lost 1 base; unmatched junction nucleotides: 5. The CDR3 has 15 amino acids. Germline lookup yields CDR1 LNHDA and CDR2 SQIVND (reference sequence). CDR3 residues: CASMAGTGNTGELFF. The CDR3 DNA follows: TGTGCCAGTATGGCCGGGACAGGGAACACCGGGGAGCTGTTTTTT.

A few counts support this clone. The CDR3 region has the DNA TGTGCCAGCAGCTTTGGACTAGCGGGAGCCGAGCAGTACTTC. Protein sequence: CASSFGLAGAEQYF. V gene TRBV6-5 combines with J gene TRBJ2-7, with 13 bases matching TRBD2. The CDR3 spans 14 residues. Germline lookup yields CDR1 MNHEY and CDR2 SVGAGI. The junction had 5 bases not matched to a gene; V was cut back by 6 bases and J by 6 bases.

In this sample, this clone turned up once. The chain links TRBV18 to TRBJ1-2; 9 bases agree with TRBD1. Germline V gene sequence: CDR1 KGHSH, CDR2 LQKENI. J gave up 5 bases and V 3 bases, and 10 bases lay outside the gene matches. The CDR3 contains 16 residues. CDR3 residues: CASSPQPGTGIYGYTF. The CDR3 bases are TGTGCCAGCTCACCGCAACCCGGGACAGGGATTTATGGCTACACCTTC.

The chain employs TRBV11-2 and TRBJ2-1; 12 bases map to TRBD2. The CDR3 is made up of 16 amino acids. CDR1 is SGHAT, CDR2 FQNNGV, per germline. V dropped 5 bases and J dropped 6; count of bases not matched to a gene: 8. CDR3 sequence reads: CASSPRLAGEGNEQFF. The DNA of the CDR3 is TGTGCCAGCAGCCCCCGACTAGCGGGAGAGGGCAATGAGCAGTTCTTC.

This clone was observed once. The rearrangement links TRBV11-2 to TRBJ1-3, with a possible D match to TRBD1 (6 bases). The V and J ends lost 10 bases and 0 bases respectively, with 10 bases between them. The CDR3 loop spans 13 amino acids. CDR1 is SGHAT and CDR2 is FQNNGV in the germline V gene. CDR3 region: CAIRQDSGNTIYF. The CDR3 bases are TGTGCCATCAGACAGGACTCTGGAAACACCATATATTTT.

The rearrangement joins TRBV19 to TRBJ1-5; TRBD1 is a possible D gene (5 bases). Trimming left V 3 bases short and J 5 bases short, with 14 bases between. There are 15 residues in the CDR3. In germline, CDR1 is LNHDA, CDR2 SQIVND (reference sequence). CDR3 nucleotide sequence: TGTGCCAGTAGTATTCTGGGGGGGGAGCATCAGCCCCAGCATTTT. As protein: CASSILGGEHQPQHF.

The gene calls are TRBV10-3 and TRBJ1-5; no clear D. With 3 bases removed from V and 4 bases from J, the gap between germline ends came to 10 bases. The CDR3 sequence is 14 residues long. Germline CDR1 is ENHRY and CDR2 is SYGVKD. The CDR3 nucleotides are TGTGCCATCAGTGACAGGATCGAGAATCAGCCCCAGCATTTT. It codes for CAISDRIENQPQHF.

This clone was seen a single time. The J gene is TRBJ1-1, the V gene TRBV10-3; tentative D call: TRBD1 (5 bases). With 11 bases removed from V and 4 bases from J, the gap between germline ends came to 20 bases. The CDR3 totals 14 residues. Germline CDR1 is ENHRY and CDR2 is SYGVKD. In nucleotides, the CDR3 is TGTGCCTCATCGACCCAGGGTTCAGGCACTGAAGCTTTCTTT. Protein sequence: CASSTQGSGTEAFF.

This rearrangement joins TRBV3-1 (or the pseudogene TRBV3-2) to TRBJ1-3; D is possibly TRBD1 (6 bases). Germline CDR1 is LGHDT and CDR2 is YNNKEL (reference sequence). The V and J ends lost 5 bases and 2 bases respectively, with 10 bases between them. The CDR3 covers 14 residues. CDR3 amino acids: CASSLTGAGNTIYF. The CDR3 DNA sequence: TGTGCCAGCAGCTTGACAGGCGCTGGAAACACCATATATTTT.

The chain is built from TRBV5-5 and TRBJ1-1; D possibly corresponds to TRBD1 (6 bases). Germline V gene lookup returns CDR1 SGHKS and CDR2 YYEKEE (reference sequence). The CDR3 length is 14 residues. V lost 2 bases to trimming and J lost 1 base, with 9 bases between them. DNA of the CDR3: TGTGCCAGCAGCTTAAGGGGGACGAACACTGAAGCTTTCTTT. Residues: CASSLRGTNTEAFF.

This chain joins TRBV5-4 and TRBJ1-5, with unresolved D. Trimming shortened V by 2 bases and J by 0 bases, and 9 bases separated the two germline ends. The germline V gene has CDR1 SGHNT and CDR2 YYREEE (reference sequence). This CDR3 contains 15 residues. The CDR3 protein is CASSLDGNSNQPQHF. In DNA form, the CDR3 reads TGTGCCAGCAGCTTAGACGGGAATAGCAATCAGCCCCAGCATTTT.

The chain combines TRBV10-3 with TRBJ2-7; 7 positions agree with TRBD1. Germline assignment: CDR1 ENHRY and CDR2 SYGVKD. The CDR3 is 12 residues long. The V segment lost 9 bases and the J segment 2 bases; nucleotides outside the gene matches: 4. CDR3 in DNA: TGTGCCATGGGGACAGTCCCCTACGAGCAGTACTTC. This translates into CAMGTVPYEQYF.

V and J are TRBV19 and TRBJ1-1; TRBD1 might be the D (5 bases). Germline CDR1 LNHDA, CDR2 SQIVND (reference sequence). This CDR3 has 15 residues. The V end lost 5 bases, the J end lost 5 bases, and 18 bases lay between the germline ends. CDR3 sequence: CASSVGGTHPTEAFF. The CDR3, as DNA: TGTGCCAGTAGTGTCGGGGGGACCCACCCGACTGAAGCTTTCTTT.

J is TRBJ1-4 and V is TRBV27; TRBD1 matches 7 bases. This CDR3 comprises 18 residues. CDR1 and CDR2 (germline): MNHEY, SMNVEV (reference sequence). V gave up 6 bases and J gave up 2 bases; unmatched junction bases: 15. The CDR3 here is CASRIGGARMGTNEKLFF. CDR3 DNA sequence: TGTGCCAGCAGGATAGGGGGCGCGAGGATGGGGACTAATGAAAAACTGTTTTTT.

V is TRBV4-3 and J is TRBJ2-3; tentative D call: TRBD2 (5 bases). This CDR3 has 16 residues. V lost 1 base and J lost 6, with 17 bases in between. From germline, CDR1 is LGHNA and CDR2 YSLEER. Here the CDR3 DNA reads TGCGCCAGCAGCCAAGTTTGGCATTCTCGAGGGGATACGCAGTATTTT. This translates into CASSQVWHSRGDTQYF.